This paragraph covers one TCR beta chain sequence. What it binds is not known. The length of the CDR3 is 15 residues. CDR1 and CDR2 (germline): MRHNA, SNTAGT. V was pared by 0 bases and J by 7 bases, with 6 bases of the junction left unmatched. This sample is part of a study of cytomegalovirus exposure and HLA in healthy donors. Profiling relied on immunoSEQ multiplex PCR, and the TCRdb table lists in-frame clones only, not all of them. Of 200,000 to 250,000 clones in the sample, 75% to 90% were seen once. Study observations and caveats: Many donors carried some public TCRs, although rarity characterized most TCR sequences. The authors listed approximately 160 TCR beta chains as cytomegalovirus-associated.

The sample consisted of PBMCs. The sequence came from a woman aged 18-29 years in good health and CMV-seronegative. J is TRBJ1-2 and V is TRBV6-4; 9 nucleotides match TRBD1. CDR3 sequence (DNA): TGTGCCAGCAGTGACTCGTACAGGGGGCTTGGTGGCTACACCTTC. This encodes CASSDSYRGLGGYTF.